The 14 T cell receptor beta chains given below trace back to one sample, sequenced in a study of cytomegalovirus exposure and HLA in healthy donors (dated by TCRdb to about 2017). Libraries were made using the immunoSEQ multiplex PCR assay. The multiplex PCR relied on a mix of 60 forward primers for TCR Vbeta segments and 13 reverse primers for TCR Jbeta segments. Held by TCRdb, this immuneACCESS table contains in-frame sequences only and omits some clones. Under half of the omission traces to an unresolved V gene where checked; the cause of the rest is unknown. The sample table records over 75,000 clones; approximately 80% of these occur just once. The ten largest clones represent 2.5% to 3.5% of the sample. The sequenced sample consisted of PBMCs. The receptors were sampled from a male donor in good health and CMV-seropositive.

V is TRBV19 and J is TRBJ1-5; D gene uncertain. Trimming pared 3 bases from V and 6 bases from J, leaving 9 bases between. The CDR3 covers 13 residues. Germline assignment: CDR1 LNHDA and CDR2 SQIVND (reference sequence). CDR3 protein: CASSMDPSQPQHF. CDR3 nucleotides: TGTGCCAGTAGTATGGATCCTAGTCAGCCCCAGCATTTT.

CDR3 residues: CASSLASGELFF. The CDR3 DNA reads TGTGCCAGCAGCTTAGCCTCCGGGGAGCTGTTTTTT. This chain uses TRBV7-2 with TRBJ2-2; D is ambiguous. Trimming took off 0 bases at V and 6 bases at J, with 2 bases between the two ends. The CDR3 has 12 residues. The germline CDR1 and CDR2 sequences are SGHTA and FQGNSA. The complete variable domain, with remaining parts taken from reference TRBV7-2 and TRBJ2-2, reads GAGVSQSPSNKVTEKGKDVELRCDPISGHTALYWYRQSLGQGLEFLIYFQGNSAPDKSGLPSDRFSAERTGGSVSTLTIQRTQQEDSAVYLCASSLASGELFFGEGSRLTVL.

The chain recombines TRBV2 with TRBJ2-3; perhaps TRBD2 as D (5 bases). Trimming left V 6 bases short and J 2 bases short, with 9 bases between. The germline V gene has CDR1 SNHLY and CDR2 FYNNEI. The CDR3 contains 13 residues. The CDR3 reads CASRDWSTDTQYF. The CDR3 nucleotides are TGTGCCAGCAGGGACTGGTCCACAGATACGCAGTATTTT. The entire variable domain, with the rest obtained from reference TRBV2 and TRBJ2-3, is as follows: EPEVTQTPSHQVTQMGQEVILRCVPISNHLYFYWYRQILGQKVEFLVSFYNNEISEKSEIFDDQFSVERPDGSNFTLKIRSTKLEDSAMYFCASRDWSTDTQYFGPGTRLTVL.

This clone occurred a few times. The gene calls are TRBV12-5 and TRBJ1-3; no definite D call. Germline assignment: CDR1 LGHNT and CDR2 FRNRAP. CDR3 length equals 16 residues. Trimming shortened V by 9 bases and J by 0 bases, and 18 bases separated the two germline ends. CDR3 residues: CARGSGILLSGNTIYF. The CDR3 DNA is TGTGCTAGGGGCAGTGGCATACTCCTCTCTGGAAACACCATATATTTT.

The chain combines TRBV30 with TRBJ2-7; 8 nucleotides line up with TRBD1. With V trimmed by 5 bases and J by 3 bases, 6 bases remained unmatched. Germline V lookup: CDR1 GTSNPN, CDR2 SVGIG (reference sequence). CDR3 length: 13 residues. CDR3 amino acids: CAWDPDRGYEQYF. Here the CDR3 DNA reads TGTGCCTGGGACCCTGACAGGGGCTACGAGCAGTACTTC.

This clone was seen just once. The V call is TRBV4-3, the J call TRBJ2-5; D perhaps matches TRBD2 (6 bases). Trimming took off 1 base at V and 5 bases at J, with 14 bases between the two ends. The CDR3 spans 15 residues. Germline values: CDR1 LGHNA, CDR2 YSLEER. As DNA, the CDR3 is TGCGCCAGCAGCCAAGTATTTCGGGGGTCGGAGACCCAGTACTTC. Residues: CASSQVFRGSETQYF.

Comment on this clone: A read error may produce the germline difference seen at one junction end. The chain carries TRBV7-7 and TRBJ2-7; unclear D gene. CDR1 and CDR2 from the germline V gene are SSHAT and FNYEAQ (reference sequence). This CDR3 has 10 amino acids. The CDR3 spells CASSFDEQYF. In DNA form, the CDR3 reads TGTGCTAGCAGCTTCGACGAGCAGTACTTC.

V usage is TRBV6-1 and J usage is TRBJ2-5, with D possibly matching TRBD1 (5 bases). The V gene's germline CDR1 is MNHNS and CDR2 SASEGT. The CDR3 sequence is 11 residues long. As DNA, the CDR3 is TGTGCGTCTGGGGCCGGTGAGACCCAGTACTTC. Its protein is CASGAGETQYF.

V is TRBV9 and J is TRBJ2-3; a weak D match, TRBD2 (7 bases). The V end was cut by 2 bases, the J end by 5 bases, with 9 bases between. Germline CDR1 reads SGDLS; CDR2 reads YYNGEE. The CDR3 spans 13 residues. For the CDR3, the DNA is TGTGCCAGCAGCGTTAGGGGGGGAGATACGCAGTATTTT. Protein: CASSVRGGDTQYF.

Concerning this clone: At the DNA level, this CDR3 is encoded by other sequences in the same sample as well. The chain links TRBV9 to TRBJ2-7; perhaps TRBD2 as D (7 bases). The V end lost 2 bases, the J end lost 2 bases, and 11 bases lay between the germline ends. Looked up from germline, CDR1 is SGDLS and CDR2 is YYNGEE. The CDR3 has 14 residues. The CDR3 DNA reads TGTGCCAGCAGCGTGGGCGGGGGCCCCTACGAGCAGTACTTC. This sequence encodes CASSVGGGPYEQYF.

The J gene is TRBJ2-3, the V gene TRBV4-3, with 8 nucleotides matching TRBD1. The CDR3 runs 15 residues. Germline V gene sequence: CDR1 LGHNA, CDR2 YSLEER. V dropped 1 base and J dropped 2; count of bases not matched to a gene: 2. The CDR3 protein is CASSQGTGTTDTQYF. The CDR3 DNA sequence: TGCGCCAGCAGCCAAGGGACAGGGACCACAGATACGCAGTATTTT.

The chain uses TRBV7-2 and TRBJ1-5; D is unresolved. Per germline, CDR1 SGHTA and CDR2 FQGNSA. The CDR3 runs 13 residues. The germline V and J ends were trimmed by 1 base and 6 bases, with 7 bases remaining between them. Written as DNA, the CDR3 is TGTGCCAGCAGCTTAGAAAGCGTTCAGCCCCAGCATTTT. This translates into CASSLESVQPQHF.

This clone was recorded a few times. The chain carries TRBV5-1 and TRBJ1-1, with D hard to call. Germline V gene data show CDR1 as SGHRS and CDR2 as YFSETQ. The length of the CDR3 is 14 residues. Trimming took off 4 bases at V and 5 bases at J, with 15 bases between the two ends. The CDR3 sequence: CASSLPGEETEAFF. The CDR3 nucleotides are TGCGCCAGCAGCCTCCCCGGGGAGGAGACTGAAGCTTTCTTT.

This CDR3 reads CASSQDRGNSPLHF. The CDR3 DNA reads TGTGCCAGCAGTCAGGACAGGGGAAATTCACCCCTCCACTTT. J is TRBJ1-6 and V is TRBV27, with 9 bases fitting TRBD1. This CDR3 spans 14 amino acids. Germline V lookup: CDR1 MNHEY, CDR2 SMNVEV (reference sequence). J was trimmed by 7 bases and V by 5 bases; bases with no gene match: 3.